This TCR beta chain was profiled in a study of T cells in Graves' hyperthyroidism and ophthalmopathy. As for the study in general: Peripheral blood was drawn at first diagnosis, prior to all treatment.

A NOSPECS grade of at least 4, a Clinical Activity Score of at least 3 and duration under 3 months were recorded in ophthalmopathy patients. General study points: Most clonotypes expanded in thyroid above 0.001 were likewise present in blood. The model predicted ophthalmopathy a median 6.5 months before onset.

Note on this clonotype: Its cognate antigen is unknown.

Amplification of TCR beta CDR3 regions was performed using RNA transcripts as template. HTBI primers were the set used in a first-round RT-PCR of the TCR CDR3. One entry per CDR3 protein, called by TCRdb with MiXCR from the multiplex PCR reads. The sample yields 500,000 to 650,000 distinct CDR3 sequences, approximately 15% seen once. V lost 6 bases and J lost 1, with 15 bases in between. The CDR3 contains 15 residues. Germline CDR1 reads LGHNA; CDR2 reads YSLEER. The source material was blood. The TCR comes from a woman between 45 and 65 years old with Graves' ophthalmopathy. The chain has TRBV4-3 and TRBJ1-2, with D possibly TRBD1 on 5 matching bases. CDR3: CASSLNPDSNYGYTF. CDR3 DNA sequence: TGCGCCAGCAGTCTAAATCCAGACAGTAACTATGGCTACACCTTC.